The 27 T cell receptor beta chains below were found in one sample sequenced in a study of high-grade serous ovarian cancer treatment subgroups. Tumor tissue was taken before any definitive surgery or chemotherapy was given. Clones were sequenced by immunoSEQ multiplex PCR, and TCRdb holds only the in-frame ones, with some missing. The sample carries around 7,000 clones, about 80% recorded once. The sample was tumor tissue. These receptors came from a human donor with high-grade serous ovarian cancer.

The V call is TRBV29-1, the J call TRBJ2-3, with D possibly being TRBD1 or TRBD2 (5 bases each). Trimming removed 6 bases from V and 2 bases from J, with 21 bases in between. Germline CDR1 reads SQVTM; CDR2 reads ANQGSEA. The CDR3 runs 16 residues. The CDR3 sequence: CSVGVPGTDITDTQYF. CDR3 bases: TGCAGCGTAGGCGTCCCCGGGACGGACATCACAGATACGCAGTATTTT.

The DNA of the CDR3 is TGTGCCAGCAGGAGGGGGGACAGCTCTGGAAACACCATATATTTT. Residues: CASRRGDSSGNTIYF. This chain connects TRBV2 to TRBJ1-3; TRBD1 matches 7 bases. J lost 0 bases, V lost 6 bases, and 5 bases had no gene match. The CDR3 has 15 amino acids. Germline lookup yields CDR1 SNHLY and CDR2 FYNNEI. Variable domain in full (rest from reference TRBV2 and TRBJ1-3): EPEVTQTPSHQVTQMGQEVILRCVPISNHLYFYWYRQILGQKVEFLVSFYNNEISEKSEIFDDQFSVERPDGSNFTLKIRSTKLEDSAMYFCASRRGDSSGNTIYFGEGSWLTVV.

The chain links TRBV18 to TRBJ2-7; perhaps D is TRBD1 or TRBD2 (5 bases each). From germline, CDR1 is KGHSH and CDR2 LQKENI. CDR3 length equals 13 residues. The V and J ends lost 6 bases and 1 base respectively, with 10 bases between them. The CDR3, as DNA: TGTGCCAGCTCTGGGACCGTTTCCTACGAGCAGTACTTC. As protein: CASSGTVSYEQYF. The full variable domain, rest sourced from reference TRBV18 and TRBJ2-7, is NAGVMQNPRHLVRRRGQEARLRCSPMKGHSHVYWYRQLPEEGLKFMVYLQKENIIDESGMPKERFSAEFPKEGPSILRIQQVVRGDSAAYFCASSGTVSYEQYFGPGTRLTVT.

V usage is TRBV19 and J usage is TRBJ1-1; 7 bases are shared with TRBD1. This CDR3 region has 15 residues. Unmatched junction bases numbered 13, after V lost 8 bases and J lost 4 bases. The germline gives CDR1 LNHDA, CDR2 SQIVND (reference sequence). For the CDR3, the DNA is TGTGCCAGTTACCCCCTCCAGGGGGAAGGCACTGAAGCTTTCTTT. It translates to CASYPLQGEGTEAFF.

In DNA, the CDR3 is TGTGCCAGCAGCCGAGACCTGGACGGCTACACCTTC. This codes for CASSRDLDGYTF. The chain couples TRBV5-8 to TRBJ1-2; D not resolved. This CDR3 is 12 amino acids long. V was pared by 4 bases and J by 8 bases, with 12 bases between. The germline V gene encodes CDR1 SGHTS and CDR2 YDEGEE.

The genes are TRBV2 and TRBJ2-1; possible D gene TRBD1, 6 bases. Trimming took 10 bases from V and 4 from J, leaving 17 bases between them. This CDR3 contains 14 residues. CDR1 and CDR2 (germline): SNHLY, FYNNEI. CDR3 DNA sequence: TGTGCCATTCCGAGGACAGAGGGTTACAATGAGCAGTTCTTC. Protein product: CAIPRTEGYNEQFF.

The chain combines TRBV5-5 with TRBJ2-2; 8 bases line up with TRBD1. V was pared by 4 bases and J by 8 bases, with 10 bases of the junction left unmatched. Germline-derived CDR1 and CDR2 are SGHKS and YYEKEE (reference sequence). CDR3 size: 15 residues. CDR3 residues: CASSPWDRREGELFF. For the CDR3, the DNA is TGTGCCAGCAGCCCCTGGGACAGGCGAGAGGGGGAGCTGTTTTTT.

The chain employs TRBV6-6 and TRBJ2-5; 10 nucleotides line up with TRBD2. In germline, CDR1 is MNHNY, CDR2 SVGAGI (reference sequence). With V trimmed by 7 bases and J by 3 bases, 5 bases remained unmatched. This CDR3 has 14 residues. CDR3 residues: CASTKGLAKETQYF. CDR3 nucleotides: TGTGCCAGCACTAAGGGACTAGCGAAAGAGACCCAGTACTTC.

The chain recombines TRBV7-2 with TRBJ1-1; D perhaps matches TRBD1 (6 bases). The CDR3 totals 13 residues. Trimming cost V 6 bases and J 6 bases, with 14 bases left between them. Germline V gene data show CDR1 as SGHTA and CDR2 as FQGNSA. The CDR3 loop is CASSSDRRAEAFF. Written as DNA, the CDR3 is TGTGCCAGCAGTTCAGACAGGCGCGCTGAAGCTTTCTTT.

V usage is TRBV5-4 and J usage is TRBJ2-3, with TRBD2 matching over 9 bases. This CDR3 has 16 residues. Germline V gene lookup returns CDR1 SGHNT and CDR2 YYREEE (reference sequence). The V gene end was trimmed by 4 bases and the J gene end by 0 bases; junction bases not matched to a gene: 6. The CDR3 nucleotides are TGTGCCAGCAGCGGAGGACTAGCGCATAGCACAGATACGCAGTATTTT. Amino acid sequence: CASSGGLAHSTDTQYF.

This clone appeared a few times. V is TRBV5-4 and J is TRBJ1-2, with D possibly matching TRBD1 (5 bases). This CDR3 has 15 amino acids. The germline V and J ends were trimmed by 1 base and 1 base, with 11 bases remaining between them. Germline V gene data show CDR1 as SGHNT and CDR2 as YYREEE (reference sequence). In nucleotides, the CDR3 is TGTGCCAGCAGCTTGATAGGGGTGGATAACTATGGCTACACCTTC. Translating it yields CASSLIGVDNYGYTF.

The rearrangement links TRBV6-1 to TRBJ1-4; D perhaps matches TRBD1 (6 bases). Trimming stripped 8 bases from V and 8 bases from J, with 18 bases between. The CDR3 has 14 residues. From germline, CDR1 is MNHNS and CDR2 SASEGT. The CDR3 DNA sequence: TGTGCCAGCTCGGGTGGGGGCGCGGCCGAAAAACTGTTTTTT. This encodes CASSGGGAAEKLFF.

The chain is built from TRBV10-3 and TRBJ2-7; a weak D match, TRBD1 (5 bases). The germline V gene has CDR1 ENHRY and CDR2 SYGVKD. The CDR3 extends over 12 amino acids. V lost 2 bases and J lost 12, with 14 bases in between. The CDR3 sequence is CAISETRERVYF. As DNA, the CDR3 is TGTGCCATCAGTGAGACCAGGGAAAGGGTGTACTTC.

The V and J genes are TRBV5-6 and TRBJ2-1, with 10 positions matching TRBD1. V dropped 2 bases and J dropped 7; count of bases not matched to a gene: 6. Germline V CDR1 and CDR2: SGHDT, YYEEEE. This CDR3 comprises 15 residues. CDR3: CASSFGTGAVNEQFF. Written as DNA, the CDR3 is TGTGCCAGCAGCTTCGGGACAGGGGCGGTAAATGAGCAGTTCTTC.

The chain recombines TRBV5-8 with TRBJ2-7; D is ambiguous. This CDR3 is 13 amino acids long. V lost 0 bases to trimming and J lost 4 bases, with 8 bases between them. Germline V gene data show CDR1 as SGHTS and CDR2 as YDEGEE. CDR3 protein: CASSLAAAYEQYF. CDR3 in DNA: TGTGCCAGCAGCTTGGCGGCAGCATACGAGCAGTACTTC.

This clone has a handful of counts. This chain connects TRBV4-1 to TRBJ1-6, with unresolved D. With 4 bases removed from V and 5 bases from J, the gap between germline ends came to 15 bases. CDR3 length equals 16 residues. Per the germline V gene, CDR1 is MGHRA and CDR2 is YSYEKL. Written as DNA, the CDR3 is TGCGCCAGCAGCCTCTATTCGAGGCCAGATAATTCACCCCTCCACTTT. Encoded protein: CASSLYSRPDNSPLHF.

J is TRBJ2-5 and V is TRBV13; D unclear. Trimming took off 0 bases at V and 5 bases at J, with 10 bases between the two ends. Germline V gives CDR1 PRHDT, CDR2 FYEKMQ (reference sequence). CDR3 length equals 14 residues. This CDR3 is CASSLGGFKETQYF. The CDR3 nucleotides read TGTGCCAGCAGCTTAGGGGGATTCAAGGAGACCCAGTACTTC.

The chain employs TRBV30 and TRBJ1-5, with 11 bases fitting TRBD1. The CDR3 totals 18 residues. V shed 2 bases, J shed 0 bases, and the junction held 9 bases outside the gene matches. Germline V gives CDR1 GTSNPN, CDR2 SVGIG (reference sequence). CDR3 loop: CAWSIGQGATYSNQPQHF. The CDR3 nucleotides read TGTGCCTGGAGTATCGGACAGGGGGCCACCTATAGCAATCAGCCCCAGCATTTT.

The chain joins TRBV7-2 to TRBJ2-7, with 7 bases that match TRBD2. The CDR3 contains 12 residues. V lost 1 base, J lost 11 bases, and 5 bases stayed unmatched. Looked up from germline, CDR1 is SGHTA and CDR2 is FQGNSA. In DNA form, the CDR3 reads TGTGCCAGCAGCTTAGGGCTAGCGGAGAAGTACTTC. It encodes CASSLGLAEKYF.

This sequence joins TRBV10-2 and TRBJ1-1, with D perhaps matching TRBD1 (5 bases). V dropped 6 bases and J dropped 1 base, with 9 bases sitting between them. The CDR3 extends over 13 amino acids. The germline V gene encodes CDR1 WSHSY and CDR2 SAAADI. CDR3: CASRLTENTEAFF. The CDR3 DNA sequence: TGCGCCAGCAGATTGACAGAGAACACTGAAGCTTTCTTT.

The V and J genes are TRBV4-2 and TRBJ2-5, with 9 bases lining up with TRBD2. Losses at the gene ends were 0 bases for V and 4 bases for J; bases not matched to a gene: 12. This CDR3 comprises 18 residues. CDR1 LGHNA and CDR2 YNFKEQ come from the germline V gene. As DNA, the CDR3 is TGTGCCAGCAGCCAAGATGGCGTCCAGGGACTAGCCGGAGAGACCCAGTACTTC. It is translated as CASSQDGVQGLAGETQYF.

The CDR3 reads CASSWTRGINEQYF. The DNA for the CDR3 is TGCGCCAGCAGCTGGACCAGGGGGATCAACGAGCAGTACTTC. The chain uses TRBV5-1 and TRBJ2-7; TRBD1 matches at 7 bases. The CDR3 has 14 amino acids. J was trimmed by 5 bases and V by 3 bases; bases with no gene match: 8. CDR1 and CDR2 (germline): SGHRS, YFSETQ.

The chain recombines TRBV2 with TRBJ1-4; no reliable D call. Germline CDR1 and CDR2: SNHLY and FYNNEI. The ends were cut back, 3 bases at V and 1 base at J, with 6 bases in the middle. The CDR3 runs 14 residues. CDR3 bases: TGTGCCAGCAGTGATACGAGAACTAATGAAAAACTGTTTTTT. It translates to CASSDTRTNEKLFF.

The rearrangement links TRBV9 to TRBJ2-7; no firm D call. Germline V gives CDR1 SGDLS, CDR2 YYNGEE. V lost 2 bases and J lost 3, with 9 bases in between. The CDR3 consists of 13 residues. In DNA form, the CDR3 reads TGTGCCAGCAGCGTCAACAGCCACTACGAGCAGTACTTC. Translating it yields CASSVNSHYEQYF.

This chain links TRBV19 with TRBJ2-7; 8 nucleotides agree with TRBD1. V was clipped by 5 bases and J by 7 bases; unmatched bases: 10. This CDR3 spans 14 amino acids. Germline CDR1 LNHDA, CDR2 SQIVND (reference sequence). CDR3 loop: CASSPRDRTGEQYF. CDR3 nucleotide sequence: TGTGCCAGTAGTCCCCGGGACAGGACGGGTGAGCAGTACTTC.

The chain recombines TRBV11-3 with TRBJ1-4; D is unresolved. Trimming stripped 5 bases from V and 2 bases from J, with 12 bases between. Germline V gives CDR1 SGHNT, CDR2 YENEEA. The CDR3 runs 15 residues. The CDR3 protein is CASSPPRVTNEKLFF. In DNA form, the CDR3 reads TGTGCCAGCAGCCCTCCTAGGGTTACTAATGAAAAACTGTTTTTT. Complete variable domain (other parts from reference TRBV11-3 and TRBJ1-4): EAGVVQSPRYKIIEKKQPVAFWCNPISGHNTLYWYLQNLGQGPELLIRYENEEAVDDSQLPKDRFSAERLKGVDSTLKIQPAELGDSAVYLCASSPPRVTNEKLFFGSGTQLSVL.

The V gene is TRBV4-3, the J gene TRBJ2-7, with D perhaps TRBD1 or TRBD2 (6 bases each). The V gene's germline CDR1 is LGHNA and CDR2 YSLEER. Trimming removed 4 bases from V and 2 bases from J, with 15 bases in between. The CDR3 contains 15 residues. The CDR3 reads CASSPRERGAYEQYF. In nucleotides, the CDR3 is TGCGCCAGCAGCCCCAGGGAAAGGGGGGCCTACGAGCAGTACTTC.